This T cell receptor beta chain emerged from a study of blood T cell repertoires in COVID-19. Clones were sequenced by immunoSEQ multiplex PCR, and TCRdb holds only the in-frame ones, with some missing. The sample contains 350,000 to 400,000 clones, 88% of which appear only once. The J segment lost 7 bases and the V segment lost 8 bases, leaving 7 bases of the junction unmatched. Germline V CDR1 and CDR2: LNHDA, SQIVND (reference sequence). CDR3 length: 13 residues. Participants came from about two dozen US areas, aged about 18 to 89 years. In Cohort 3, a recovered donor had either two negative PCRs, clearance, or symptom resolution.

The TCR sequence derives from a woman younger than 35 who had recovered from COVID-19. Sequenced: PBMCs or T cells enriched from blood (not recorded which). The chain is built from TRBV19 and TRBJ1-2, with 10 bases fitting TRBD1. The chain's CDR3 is CASATRDRGGYTF. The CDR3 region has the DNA TGTGCCAGTGCCACACGGGACAGGGGTGGCTACACCTTC.